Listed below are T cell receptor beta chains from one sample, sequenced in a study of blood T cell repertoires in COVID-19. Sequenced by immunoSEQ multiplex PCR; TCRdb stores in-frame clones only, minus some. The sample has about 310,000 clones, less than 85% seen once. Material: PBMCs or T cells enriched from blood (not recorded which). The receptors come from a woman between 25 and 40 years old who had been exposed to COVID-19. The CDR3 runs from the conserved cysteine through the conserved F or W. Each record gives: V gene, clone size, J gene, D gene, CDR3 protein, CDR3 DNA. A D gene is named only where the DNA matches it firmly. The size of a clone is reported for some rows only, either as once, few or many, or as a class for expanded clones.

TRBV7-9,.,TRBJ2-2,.,CASSLSFGNTGELFF,TGTGCCAGCAGCCTCTCCTTCGGGAACACCGGGGAGCTGTTTTTT
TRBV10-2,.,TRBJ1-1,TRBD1,CASKQGARYEAFF,TGCGCCAGCAAACAGGGGGCTCGTTATGAAGCTTTCTTT
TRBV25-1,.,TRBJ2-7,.,CASQTHSEQYF,TGTGCCAGCCAGACACATTCGGAGCAGTACTTC
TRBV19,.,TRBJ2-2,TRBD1,CASSISNRGAGELFF,TGTGCCAGTAGTATAAGTAACAGGGGTGCGGGGGAGCTGTTTTTT
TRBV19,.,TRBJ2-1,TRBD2,CASSPSGASSYNEQFF,TGTGCCAGTAGTCCCAGCGGGGCCAGCTCCTACAATGAGCAGTTCTTC
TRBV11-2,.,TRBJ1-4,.,CASSLVWASNEKLFF,TGTGCCAGCAGCTTAGTGTGGGCCTCAAATGAAAAACTGTTTTTT
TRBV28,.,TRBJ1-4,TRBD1,CASSSPGQDPEKLFF,TGTGCCAGCAGTTCCCCGGGACAGGATCCTGAAAAACTGTTTTTT
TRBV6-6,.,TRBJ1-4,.,CASSYSQGAGEKLFF,TGTGCCAGCAGTTATTCTCAGGGCGCCGGTGAAAAACTGTTTTTT
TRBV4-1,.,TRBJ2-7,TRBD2,CASSQEQLAGGFSSYEQYF,TGCGCCAGCAGCCAAGAACAACTAGCGGGAGGCTTTAGCTCCTACGAGCAGTACTTC
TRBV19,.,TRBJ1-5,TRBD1,CASADRAGQPQHF,TGTGCCAGTGCAGACAGGGCGGGTCAGCCCCAGCATTTT
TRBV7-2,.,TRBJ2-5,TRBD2,CASSETSGGSYETQYF,TGTGCCAGCAGTGAGACTAGCGGGGGTTCTTACGAGACCCAGTACTTC
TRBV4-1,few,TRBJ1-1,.,CASSQGWGHTEAFF,TGCGCCAGCAGCCAAGGGTGGGGGCATACTGAAGCTTTCTTT
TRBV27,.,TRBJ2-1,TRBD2,CASSLNGGAAVYNEQFF,TGTGCCAGCAGTTTAAACGGGGGGGCGGCTGTCTACAATGAGCAGTTCTTC
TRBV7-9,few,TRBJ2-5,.,CASSLEQPGAQYF,TGTGCCAGCAGCTTAGAACAGCCAGGGGCCCAGTACTTC
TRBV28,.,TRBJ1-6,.,CASSLEAVYNSPLHF,TGTGCCAGCAGTTTAGAGGCAGTTTATAATTCACCCCTCCACTTT
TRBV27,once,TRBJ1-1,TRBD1,CASSPLTGVAEAFF,TGTGCCAGCAGTCCTTTGACAGGGGTCGCTGAAGCTTTCTTT
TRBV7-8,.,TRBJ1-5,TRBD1,CASSSGQGARGNQPQHF,TGTGCCAGCAGCTCCGGACAGGGGGCGCGAGGCAATCAGCCCCAGCATTTT
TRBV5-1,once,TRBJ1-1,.,CASSRPTRRIGTEAFF,TGCGCCAGCTCGAGACCAACCAGGAGGATTGGCACTGAAGCTTTCTTT
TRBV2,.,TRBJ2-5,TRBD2,CASSDGSGGQTQYF,TGTGCCAGCAGTGATGGTAGCGGGGGCCAAACCCAGTACTTC
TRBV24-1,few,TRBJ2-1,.,CATSVLETSEQFF,TGTGCCACCAGTGTCCTCGAGACTTCTGAGCAGTTCTTC
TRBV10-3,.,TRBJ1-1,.,CAIRKGQLNTEAFF,TGTGCCATCAGGAAAGGACAGCTGAACACTGAAGCTTTCTTT
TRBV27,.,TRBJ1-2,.,CASSREGYGYTF,TGTGCCAGCTCCCGCGAGGGCTATGGCTACACCTTC
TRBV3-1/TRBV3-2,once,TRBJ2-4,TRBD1,CASSQGTGGNIQYF,TGTGCCAGCAGCCAGGGGACAGGCGGGAACATTCAGTACTTC
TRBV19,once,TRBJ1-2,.,CASSPSPQHTNYGYTF,TGTGCCAGTAGTCCTTCCCCACAGCACACTAACTATGGCTACACCTTC
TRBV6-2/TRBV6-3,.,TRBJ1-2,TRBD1,CASSSPGQYYGYTF,TGTGCCAGCAGTTCCCCGGGACAGTATTATGGCTACACCTTC
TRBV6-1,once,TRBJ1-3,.,CASSEQGFFDTIYF,TGTGCCAGCAGTGAACAGGGGTTTTTCGACACCATATATTTT
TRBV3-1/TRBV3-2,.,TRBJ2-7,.,CASRATRVRGSYEQYF,TGTGCCAGCAGAGCCACTCGGGTTAGGGGATCCTACGAGCAGTACTTC
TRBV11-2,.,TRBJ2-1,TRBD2,CASSSAHLVLAGGSNEQFF,TGTGCCAGCAGTTCCGCTCACCTTGTACTAGCGGGAGGGTCGAATGAGCAGTTCTTC
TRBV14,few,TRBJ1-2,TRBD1,CASSQVRTGVYGYTF,TGTGCCAGCAGCCAAGTTCGGACAGGGGTCTATGGCTACACCTTC
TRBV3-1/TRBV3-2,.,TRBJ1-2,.,CASSQDRAGDHGYTF,TGTGCCAGCAGCCAAGATAGGGCCGGGGATCATGGCTACACCTTC
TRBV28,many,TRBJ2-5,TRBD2,CASSLELAGFQETQYF,TGTGCCAGCAGTTTAGAGCTAGCGGGGTTTCAAGAGACCCAGTACTTC
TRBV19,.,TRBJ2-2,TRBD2,CASSIPLREGREELFF,TGTGCCAGTAGTATCCCCCTTCGGGAGGGACGGGAGGAGCTGTTTTTT
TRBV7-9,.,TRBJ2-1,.,CASSLGGFGDEQFF,TGTGCCAGCAGCTTAGGCGGGTTCGGGGATGAGCAGTTCTTC
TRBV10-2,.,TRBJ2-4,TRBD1,CASRGPQGDIQYF,TGCGCCAGCAGGGGGCCTCAGGGGGACATTCAGTACTTC
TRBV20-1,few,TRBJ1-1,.,CSAQRDTEAFF,TGCAGTGCTCAGAGGGACACTGAAGCTTTCTTT
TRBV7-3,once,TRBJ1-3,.,CASSLSDSGNTIYF,TGTGCCAGCAGCTTATCAGACTCTGGAAACACCATATATTTT
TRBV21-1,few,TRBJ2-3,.,CASSKEGARLAGLTDTQYF,TGTGCCAGCAGCAAAGAAGGGGCCCGGCTAGCGGGTCTCACAGATACGCAGTATTTT
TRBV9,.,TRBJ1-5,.,CASSVGGGVNQPQHF,TGTGCCAGCAGCGTGGGCGGAGGAGTCAATCAGCCCCAGCATTTT
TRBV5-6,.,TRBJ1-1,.,CASSLLQVEAFF,TGTGCCAGCAGCTTGTTGCAGGTTGAAGCTTTCTTT
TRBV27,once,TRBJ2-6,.,CASSLGAGSTSGANVLTF,TGTGCCAGCAGTCTGGGGGCCGGTTCGACCTCTGGGGCCAACGTCCTGACTTTC
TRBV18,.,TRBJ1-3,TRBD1,CASSPGGTGANTIYF,TGTGCCAGCTCACCAGGCGGGACAGGGGCAAACACCATATATTTT
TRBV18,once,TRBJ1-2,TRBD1,CASSLYDRDASYGYTF,TGTGCCAGCTCACTTTATGACAGGGACGCTTCCTATGGCTACACCTTC
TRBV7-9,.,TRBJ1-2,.,CASSLARTEGYTF,TGTGCCAGCAGCTTAGCCCGGACAGAGGGCTACACCTTC
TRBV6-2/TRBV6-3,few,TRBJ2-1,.,CASSVKQGTRRFF,TGTGCCAGCAGTGTAAAACAGGGCACCAGACGGTTCTTC
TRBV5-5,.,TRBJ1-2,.,CASSFEAYGYTF,TGTGCCAGCAGCTTTGAGGCCTACGGCTACACCTTC
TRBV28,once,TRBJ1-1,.,CASILLQGPPMNTEAFF,TGTGCCAGCATTCTCCTACAGGGCCCACCTATGAACACTGAAGCTTTCTTT
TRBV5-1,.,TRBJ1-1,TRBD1,CASSLGPRQGAWTEAFF,TGCGCCAGCAGCTTGGGTCCCCGGCAGGGGGCATGGACTGAAGCTTTCTTT
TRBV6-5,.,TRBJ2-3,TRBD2,CASIPLSGRADTQYF,TGTGCCAGCATCCCGCTAAGCGGGAGGGCAGATACGCAGTATTTT
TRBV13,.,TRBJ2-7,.,CASSLGASVYEQYF,TGTGCCAGCAGCTTAGGGGCTAGCGTTTACGAGCAGTACTTC
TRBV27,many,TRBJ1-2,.,CASLRQHGDYGYTF,TGTGCCAGCCTCAGACAGCATGGGGACTATGGCTACACCTTC
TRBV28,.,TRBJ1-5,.,CASTSGGGVGQPQHF,TGTGCCAGCACCAGCGGAGGAGGGGTCGGCCAGCCCCAGCATTTT
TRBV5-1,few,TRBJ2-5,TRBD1,CASSLAPGQGAGETQYF,TGCGCCAGCAGCTTGGCGCCGGGACAGGGGGCAGGAGAGACCCAGTACTTC
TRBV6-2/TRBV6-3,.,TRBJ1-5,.,CASSYSRGISNQPQHF,TGTGCCAGCAGTTACTCGAGAGGGATTAGCAATCAGCCCCAGCATTTT
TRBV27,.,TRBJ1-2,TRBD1,CASSQGTGANYGYTF,TGTGCCAGCAGTCAAGGGACAGGGGCGAACTATGGCTACACCTTC
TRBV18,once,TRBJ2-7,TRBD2,CASSPRPGGSSTSSNEQYF,TGTGCCAGCTCACCAAGGCCGGGGGGTTCGTCGACTAGCTCTAACGAGCAGTACTTC
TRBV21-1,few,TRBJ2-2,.,CASSKKPSGGTGELFF,TGTGCCAGCAGCAAAAAACCTAGCGGGGGCACCGGGGAGCTGTTTTTT
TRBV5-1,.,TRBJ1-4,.,CASSQGTTNEKLFF,TGCGCCAGCAGTCAGGGGACAACTAATGAAAAACTGTTTTTT